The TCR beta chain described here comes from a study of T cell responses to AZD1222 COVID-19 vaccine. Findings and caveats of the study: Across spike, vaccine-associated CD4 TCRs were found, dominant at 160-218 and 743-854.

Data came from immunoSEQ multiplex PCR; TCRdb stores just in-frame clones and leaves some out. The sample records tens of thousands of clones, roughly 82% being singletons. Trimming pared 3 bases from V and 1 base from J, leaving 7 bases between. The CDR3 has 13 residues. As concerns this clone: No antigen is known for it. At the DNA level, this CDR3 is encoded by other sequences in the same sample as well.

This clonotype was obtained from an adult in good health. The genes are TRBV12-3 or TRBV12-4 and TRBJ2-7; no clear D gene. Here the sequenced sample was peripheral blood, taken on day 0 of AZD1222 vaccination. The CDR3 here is CASSLGFSYEQYF. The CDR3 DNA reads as TGTGCCAGCAGTTTGGGCTTTTCCTACGAGCAGTACTTC.